The text below deals with one T cell receptor beta chain. This record comes from a study of blood T cell repertoires in COVID-19. Across the study: Samples came from the United States, Italy and Spain, spanning acute and convalescent COVID-19. T cells, B-cell-depleted T cells, or PBMCs provided the cDNA or gDNA that served as material.

Under the authors' procedure: The assay estimated nucleated cells by amplifying reference gene primers. Clones were read by immunoSEQ multiplex PCR, and TCRdb kept only the in-frame ones, dropping some. V, J and clone size were drawn from that table, and D and trimming were deduced from the DNA. The sample records over 140,000 clones, about four fifths being singletons. This clonotype originated in an older woman with acute or convalescent COVID-19. Sequencing used peripheral blood.

This CDR3 is CSVASLTSGIRNEQFF. The CDR3 bases are TGCAGCGTTGCCTCCTTGACTAGCGGGATTCGAAATGAGCAGTTCTTC. The rearrangement joins TRBV29-1 to TRBJ2-1, with 11 bases fitting TRBD2. Trimming at V came to 4 bases and at J to 7 bases, leaving 12 bases not matched to a gene. Germline CDR1 reads SQVTM; CDR2 reads ANQGSEA. The CDR3 is 16 residues long.